These 9 T cell receptor beta chains originate from one sample sequenced in a study of radiotherapy plus CTLA-4 blockade in lung cancer. Sequenced by immunoSEQ multiplex PCR; TCRdb stores in-frame clones only, minus some. The sample consists of 90,000 to 100,000 clones, 65% to 85% of them appearing once. The sequencing here drew on peripheral blood, taken from a patient treated with radiotherapy plus ipilimumab. These receptors originate from a human donor with non-small cell lung cancer who had a partial response to radiotherapy plus ipilimumab. Some clones in this sample may be carry-over from other donors' samples.

This chain joins TRBV14 and TRBJ2-1, with unresolved D. The CDR3 spans 16 residues. The germline CDR1 and CDR2 sequences are SGHDN and FVKESK. V dropped 0 bases and J dropped 8 bases, with 17 bases sitting between them. CDR3 amino acids: CASSQDLPRLSDEQFF. The CDR3, as DNA: TGTGCCAGCAGCCAAGATTTACCACGACTTTCCGATGAGCAGTTCTTC.

This clone was found a few times. The rearrangement joins TRBV7-3 to TRBJ2-3, with D unresolved. Germline lookup yields CDR1 SGHTA and CDR2 FQGTGA. V lost 3 bases and J 2 bases, leaving 6 bases between the germline ends. The CDR3 spans 13 residues. This chain's CDR3 is CASSFTYTDTQYF. The DNA of the CDR3 is TGTGCCAGCAGCTTTACATACACAGATACGCAGTATTTT. The entire variable domain, with the rest obtained from reference TRBV7-3 and TRBJ2-3, is as follows: GAGVSQTPSNKVTEKGKYVELRCDPISGHTALYWYRQSLGQGPEFLIYFQGTGAADDSGLPNDRFFAVRPEGSVSTLKIQRTERGDSAVYLCASSFTYTDTQYFGPGTRLTVL.

The genes are TRBV5-6 and TRBJ2-7; 8 bases match TRBD2. CDR3 length: 16 residues. The germline V gene encodes CDR1 SGHDT and CDR2 YYEEEE. The V segment lost 1 base and the J segment 2 bases; nucleotides outside the gene matches: 8. CDR3 protein: CASSLFPRGAPYEQYF. The CDR3, as DNA: TGTGCCAGCAGCTTGTTTCCGCGGGGGGCCCCCTACGAGCAGTACTTC.

V is TRBV19 and J is TRBJ1-1; D uncertain. V was clipped by 7 bases and J by 1 base, with 16 bases between them. In germline, CDR1 is LNHDA, CDR2 SQIVND (reference sequence). The CDR3 totals 15 residues. The CDR3 loop reads CASIFSGAANTEAFF. CDR3 nucleotide sequence: TGTGCCAGTATTTTTTCAGGAGCGGCGAACACTGAAGCTTTCTTT.

This chain links TRBV6-5 with TRBJ2-1; 9 nucleotides match TRBD2. CDR1 and CDR2 (germline): MNHEY, SVGAGI. The junction had 9 bases not matched to a gene; V was cut back by 5 bases and J by 7 bases. The CDR3 sequence is 15 residues long. The CDR3 is CASSLRGLASNEQFF. CDR3 in DNA: TGTGCCAGCAGTCTTAGGGGACTAGCATCAAATGAGCAGTTCTTC.

The chain links TRBV6-5 to TRBJ1-1; no clear D. V dropped 4 bases and J dropped 1 base, with 10 bases sitting between them. The CDR3 is 14 residues long. Germline assignment: CDR1 MNHEY and CDR2 SVGAGI. The CDR3 protein is CASSSRRGNTEAFF. In nucleotides, the CDR3 is TGTGCCAGCAGTTCCCGACGGGGGAACACTGAAGCTTTCTTT.

The chain has TRBV28 and TRBJ1-2, with D possibly matching TRBD1 (5 bases). Trimming took 4 bases from V and 3 from J, leaving 9 bases between them. The CDR3 consists of 13 residues. Per the germline V gene, CDR1 is MDHEN and CDR2 is SYDVKM. This CDR3 reads CASSSRGYYGYTF. DNA for the CDR3: TGTGCCAGCAGTTCTCGGGGGTACTATGGCTACACCTTC.

J is TRBJ1-3 and V is TRBV11-2, with a possible D match to TRBD1 (6 bases). Germline CDR1 is SGHAT and CDR2 is FQNNGV. Trimming took 5 bases from V and 4 from J, leaving 9 bases between them. The CDR3 covers 13 residues. The DNA of the CDR3 is TGTGCCAGCAGCACAGGGAGAGGAAACACCATATATTTT. It specifies CASSTGRGNTIYF.

This chain links TRBV28 with TRBJ2-7; 10 bases line up with TRBD2. J gave up 1 base and V 4 bases, and 7 bases lay outside the gene matches. The CDR3 is 16 residues long. The germline CDR1 and CDR2 sequences are MDHEN and SYDVKM. CDR3 sequence reads: CASSSPRTSGSYEQYF. The CDR3 bases are TGTGCCAGCAGTTCTCCACGGACTAGCGGTTCCTACGAGCAGTACTTC.